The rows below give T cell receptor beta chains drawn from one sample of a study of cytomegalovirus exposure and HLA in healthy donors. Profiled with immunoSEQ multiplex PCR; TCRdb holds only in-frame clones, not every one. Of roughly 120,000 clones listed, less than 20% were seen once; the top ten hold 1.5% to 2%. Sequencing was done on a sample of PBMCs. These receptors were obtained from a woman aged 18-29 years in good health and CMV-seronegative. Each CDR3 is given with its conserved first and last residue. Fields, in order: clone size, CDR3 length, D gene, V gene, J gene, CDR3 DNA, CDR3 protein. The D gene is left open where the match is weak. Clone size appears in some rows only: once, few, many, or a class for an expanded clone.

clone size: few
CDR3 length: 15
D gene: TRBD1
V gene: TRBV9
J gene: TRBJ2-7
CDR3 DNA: TGTGCCAGCAGCCCCACCGGGACAGGGGATCCCGAGCAGTACTTC
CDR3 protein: CASSPTGTGDPEQYF

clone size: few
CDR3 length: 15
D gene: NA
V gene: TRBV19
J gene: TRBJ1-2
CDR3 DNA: TGTGCCAGTAGTACAGGGTTCAACTCCAACTATGGCTACACCTTC
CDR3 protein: CASSTGFNSNYGYTF

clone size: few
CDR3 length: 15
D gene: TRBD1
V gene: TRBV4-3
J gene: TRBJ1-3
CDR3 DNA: TGCGCCAGCAGCCCGACAGGGGGCGGTGGAAACACCATATATTTT
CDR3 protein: CASSPTGGGGNTIYF

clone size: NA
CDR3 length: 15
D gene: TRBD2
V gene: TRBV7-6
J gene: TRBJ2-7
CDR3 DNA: TGTGCCAGCAGCTTCAGACTAGCGGGAGGTGAGGAGCAGTACTTC
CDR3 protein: CASSFRLAGGEEQYF

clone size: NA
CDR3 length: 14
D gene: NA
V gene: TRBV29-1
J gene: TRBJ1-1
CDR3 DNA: TGCAGCGTTGTGGAATGGCAGGGGAACACTGAAGCTTTCTTT
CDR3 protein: CSVVEWQGNTEAFF

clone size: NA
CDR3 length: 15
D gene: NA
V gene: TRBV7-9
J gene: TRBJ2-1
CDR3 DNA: TGTGCCAGCAGCCCGTTGGCCTCCGTGGTCAATGAGCAGTTCTTC
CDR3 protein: CASSPLASVVNEQFF

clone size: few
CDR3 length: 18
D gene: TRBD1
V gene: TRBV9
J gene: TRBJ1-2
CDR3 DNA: TGTGCCAGCAACGCAAACTCGGGACACCCAGGGGGGTATTATGGCTACACCTTC
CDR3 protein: CASNANSGHPGGYYGYTF

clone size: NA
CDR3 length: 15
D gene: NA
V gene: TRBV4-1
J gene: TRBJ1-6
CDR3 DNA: TGCGCCAGCAGCCCGCAAAAGAGTTATAATTCACCCCTCCACTTT
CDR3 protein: CASSPQKSYNSPLHF

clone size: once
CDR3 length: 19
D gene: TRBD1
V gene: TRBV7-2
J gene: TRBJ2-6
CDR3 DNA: TGTGCCAGCAGCTTAGCGCTGACAGGGGGTAGCTCTGGGGCCAACGTCCTGACTTTC
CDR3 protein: CASSLALTGGSSGANVLTF

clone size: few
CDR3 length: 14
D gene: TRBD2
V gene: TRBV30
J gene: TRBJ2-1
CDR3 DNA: TGTGCCTGGAGTGTACTAGCGGGAGTACATGAGCAGTTCTTC
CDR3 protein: CAWSVLAGVHEQFF

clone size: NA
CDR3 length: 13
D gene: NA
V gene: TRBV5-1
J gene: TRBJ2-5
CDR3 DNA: TGCGCCAGCAGCAGACAGGTACAAGAGACCCAGTACTTC
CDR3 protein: CASSRQVQETQYF

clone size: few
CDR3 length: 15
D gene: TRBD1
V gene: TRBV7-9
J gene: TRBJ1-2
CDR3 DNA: TGTGCCAGCAGCCCCCCCGGGACAGGGGGCAAGCGCTACACCTTC
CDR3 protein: CASSPPGTGGKRYTF

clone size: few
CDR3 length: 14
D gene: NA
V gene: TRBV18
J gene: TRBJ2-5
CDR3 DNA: TGTGCCAGCTCACCACGGAGCGGCCAAGAGACCCAGTACTTC
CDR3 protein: CASSPRSGQETQYF

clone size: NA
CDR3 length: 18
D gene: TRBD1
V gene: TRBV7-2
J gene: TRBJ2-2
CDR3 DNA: TGTGCCAGCCCTAGGTCCGGGCCGGGACAGTTGAACACCGGGGAGCTGTTTTTT
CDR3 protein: CASPRSGPGQLNTGELFF

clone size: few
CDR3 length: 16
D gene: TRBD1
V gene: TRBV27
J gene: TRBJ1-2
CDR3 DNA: TGTGCCAGCAGCGGGACAGGAACCAACGTTAACTATGGCTACACCTTC
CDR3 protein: CASSGTGTNVNYGYTF

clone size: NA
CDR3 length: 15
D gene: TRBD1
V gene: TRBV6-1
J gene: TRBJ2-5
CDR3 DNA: TGTGCCAGCAGTGAAGTCCAGGGGGCCCAAGAGACCCAGTACTTC
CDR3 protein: CASSEVQGAQETQYF

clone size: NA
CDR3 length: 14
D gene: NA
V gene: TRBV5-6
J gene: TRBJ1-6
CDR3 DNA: TGTGCCAGCAGCTTTCGCCAGGGTGTGTCACCCCTCCACTTT
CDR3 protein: CASSFRQGVSPLHF

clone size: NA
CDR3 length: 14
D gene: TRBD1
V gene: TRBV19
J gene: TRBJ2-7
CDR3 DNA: TGTGCCAGTAGTGCGACAGGGAGCTCCTACGAGCAGTACTTC
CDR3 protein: CASSATGSSYEQYF

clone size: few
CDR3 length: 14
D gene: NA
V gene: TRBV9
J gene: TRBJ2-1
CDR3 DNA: TGTGCCAGCAGCGCCGGGACATCCTTCAATGAGCAGTTCTTC
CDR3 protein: CASSAGTSFNEQFF

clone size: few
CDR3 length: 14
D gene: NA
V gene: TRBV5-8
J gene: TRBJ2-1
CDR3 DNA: TGTGCCAGCAGCCCAGGACAACCATACAATGAGCAGTTCTTC
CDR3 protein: CASSPGQPYNEQFF

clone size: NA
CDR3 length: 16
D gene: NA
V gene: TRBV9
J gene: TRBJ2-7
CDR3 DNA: TGTGCCAGCAGCGTAGCCCAGGCATACCATACGAACGAGCAGTACTTC
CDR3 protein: CASSVAQAYHTNEQYF

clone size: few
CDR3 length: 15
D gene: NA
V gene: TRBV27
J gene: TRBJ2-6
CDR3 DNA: TGTGCCAGCAGTCTAACAGGATCTGGGGCCAACGTCCTGACTTTC
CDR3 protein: CASSLTGSGANVLTF

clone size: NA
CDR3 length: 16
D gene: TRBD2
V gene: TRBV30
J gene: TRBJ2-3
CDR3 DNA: TGTGCCTGGAGTAAAAAGCGGGGAAGGGATTTGGATACGCAGTATTTT
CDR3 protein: CAWSKKRGRDLDTQYF

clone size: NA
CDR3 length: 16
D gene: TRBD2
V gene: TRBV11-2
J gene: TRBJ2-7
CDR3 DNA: TGTGCCAGCAAATCAACCCGGGCTAGCGGATCGGCCGAGCAGTACTTC
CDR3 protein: CASKSTRASGSAEQYF

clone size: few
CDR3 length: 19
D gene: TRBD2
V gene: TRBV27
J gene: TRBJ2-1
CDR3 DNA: TGTGCCAGCAGATTACGGGGTAGCGGGATGGCGGTGGGGGAGAATGAGCAGTTCTTC
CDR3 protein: CASRLRGSGMAVGENEQFF

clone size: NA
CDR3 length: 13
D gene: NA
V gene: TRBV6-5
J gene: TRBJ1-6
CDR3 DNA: TGTGCCAGCAGTTCCGACCCGGGGTCACCCCTCCACTTT
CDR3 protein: CASSSDPGSPLHF

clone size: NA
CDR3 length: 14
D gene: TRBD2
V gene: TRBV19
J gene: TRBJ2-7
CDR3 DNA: TGTGCCAGTAGCCGAACTAGCGGGGTGTACGAGCAGTACTTC
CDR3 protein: CASSRTSGVYEQYF

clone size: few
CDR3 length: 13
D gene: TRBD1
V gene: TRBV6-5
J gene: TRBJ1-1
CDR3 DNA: TGTGCCAGCAGTTACTCGAGGACAGGCGTTACTTTCTTT
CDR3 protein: CASSYSRTGVTFF

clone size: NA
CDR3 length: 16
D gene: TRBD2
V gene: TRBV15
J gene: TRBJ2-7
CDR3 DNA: TGTGCCACCAGCAGAGTCGGACTAGCGGGAATCCACGAGCAGTACTTC
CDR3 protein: CATSRVGLAGIHEQYF

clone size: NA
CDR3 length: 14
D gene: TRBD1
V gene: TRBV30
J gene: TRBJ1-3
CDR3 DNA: TGTGCCTGGAGATTCGACAGGGCTGGAAACACCATATATTTT
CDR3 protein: CAWRFDRAGNTIYF

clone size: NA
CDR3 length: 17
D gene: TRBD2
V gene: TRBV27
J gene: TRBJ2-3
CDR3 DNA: TGTGCCAGCAGTTTATCTTGGCGGGCGGGAGGGCCAGATACGCAGTATTTT
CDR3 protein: CASSLSWRAGGPDTQYF

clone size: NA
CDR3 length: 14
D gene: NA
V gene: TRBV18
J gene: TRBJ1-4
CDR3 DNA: TGTGCCAGCTCACCAAAACAGTCAAATGAAAAACTGTTTTTT
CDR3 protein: CASSPKQSNEKLFF

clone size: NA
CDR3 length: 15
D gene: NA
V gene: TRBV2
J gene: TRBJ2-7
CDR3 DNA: TGTGCCAGCAGTGGTGGGGGCATCAGCTCCTACGAGCAGTACTTC
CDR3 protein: CASSGGGISSYEQYF